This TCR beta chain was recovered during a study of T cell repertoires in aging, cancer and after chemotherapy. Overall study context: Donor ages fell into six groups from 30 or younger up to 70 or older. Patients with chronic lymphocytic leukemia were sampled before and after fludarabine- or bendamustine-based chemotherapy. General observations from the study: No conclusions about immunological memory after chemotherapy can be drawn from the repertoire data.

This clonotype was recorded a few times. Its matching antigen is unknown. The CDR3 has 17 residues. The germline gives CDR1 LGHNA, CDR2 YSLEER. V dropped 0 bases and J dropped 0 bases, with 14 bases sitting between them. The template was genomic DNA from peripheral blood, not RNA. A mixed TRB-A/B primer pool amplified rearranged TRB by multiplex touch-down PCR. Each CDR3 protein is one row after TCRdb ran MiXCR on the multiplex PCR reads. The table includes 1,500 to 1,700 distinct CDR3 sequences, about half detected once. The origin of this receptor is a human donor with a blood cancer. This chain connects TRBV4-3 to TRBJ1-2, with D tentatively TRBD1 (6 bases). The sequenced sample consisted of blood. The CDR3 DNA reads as TGCGCCAGCAGCCAAGATTTCTCTCGGACAGCTAACTATGGCTACACCTTC. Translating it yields CASSQDFSRTANYGYTF.